The 31 T cell receptor beta chains reported below all come from one sample, sequenced in a study of shared clonotypes between healthy human individuals. Profiled with immunoSEQ multiplex PCR; TCRdb holds only in-frame clones, not every one. Of 2.5 million or so clones in the sample, roughly 92% were seen once. The specimen sequenced was naive CD4+ T cells sorted from blood. Subset in this sample: CD45RA+ positively selected. These receptor sequences come from a young man in good health.

The gene calls are TRBV30 and TRBJ2-1; D not certain. V dropped 8 bases and J dropped 7 bases, with 9 bases sitting between them. The CDR3 consists of 10 residues. CDR1 and CDR2 from the germline V gene are GTSNPN and SVGIG (reference sequence). CDR3 in DNA: TGTGCCGCCAAGGGTAATGAGCAGTTCTTC. This codes for CAAKGNEQFF.

Comments on this clone: Other DNA sequences from this sample encode an identical CDR3 as well. This chain uses TRBV10-1 with TRBJ2-7, with a tentative D call TRBD1 (5 bases). CDR1 and CDR2 (germline): WNHNN, SYGVQD (reference sequence). Trimming stripped 0 bases from V and 3 bases from J, with 9 bases between. This CDR3 has 14 amino acids. CDR3 sequence (DNA): TGCGCCAGCAGTGAGTCCGGACAAGACTACGAGCAGTACTTC. This sequence encodes CASSESGQDYEQYF.

Regarding this clone: One junction end does not reproduce the germline sequence, and a read error may be involved. This chain links TRBV5-6 with TRBJ2-3; 12 positions match TRBD2. The CDR3 contains 16 residues. Per the germline V gene, CDR1 is SGHDT and CDR2 is YYEEEE. The CDR3 region is CASSQYLAGGGDMQYF. The DNA of the CDR3 is TGTGCCAGCAGCCAATATCTAGCGGGAGGGGGAGATATGCAGTATTTT.

This clone was seen a single time. The chain links TRBV5-1 to TRBJ1-6; 7 bases map to TRBD1. V trimming: 5 bases; J trimming: 5 bases; junction bases outside the gene matches: 7. Germline assignment: CDR1 SGHRS and CDR2 YFSETQ. The CDR3 length is 15 residues. CDR3: CASRDRDSNNSPLHF. In nucleotides, the CDR3 is TGCGCCAGCAGGGACCGGGACAGTAATAATTCACCCCTCCACTTT.

The chain employs TRBV5-1 and TRBJ2-7; 8 bases line up with TRBD1. The ends lost 4 bases at V and 6 bases at J; junction bases unmatched: 6. Per the germline V gene, CDR1 is SGHRS and CDR2 is YFSETQ. The CDR3 is 13 residues long. Written as DNA, the CDR3 is TGCGCCAGCAGCGACAGGACAGGGTTCGAGCAGTACTTC. Translation gives CASSDRTGFEQYF.

The chain couples TRBV21-1 to TRBJ2-7; no check of the table's D call, TRBD1, against the DNA was made. TRBV21-1 is recorded as a pseudogene. This CDR3 is 14 amino acids long. The CDR3, as DNA: TGTGCCAGGGTGGGCAGGGGGCTATCCTACGAGCAGTACTTC. Protein sequence: CARVGRGLSYEQYF.

The gene calls are TRBV6-1 and TRBJ1-5; 7 bases match TRBD1. The CDR3 contains 14 residues. Germline-derived CDR1 and CDR2 are MNHNS and SASEGT. V lost 6 bases and J lost 2; bases outside the gene matches: 4. The CDR3 DNA reads as TGTGCCAGCAGCCACGGACAGGGCAATCAGCCCCAGCATTTT. Its protein product is CASSHGQGNQPQHF.

Comment on this clone: The same CDR3 also results from other DNA sequences found in this sample. The chain couples TRBV5-1 to TRBJ2-5; D might be TRBD1 (6 bases). Germline CDR1 SGHRS, CDR2 YFSETQ. This CDR3 is 14 amino acids long. The ends were cut back, 4 bases at V and 2 bases at J, with 12 bases in the middle. CDR3 sequence reads: CASSPGQLQETQYF. In DNA form, the CDR3 reads TGCGCCAGCAGCCCAGGACAGTTACAAGAGACCCAGTACTTC.

The chain links TRBV7-9 to TRBJ2-7; D is possibly TRBD2 (5 bases). The CDR3 covers 15 residues. Trimming took 5 bases from V and 2 from J, leaving 16 bases between them. In germline, CDR1 is SEHNR, CDR2 FQNEAQ (reference sequence). As DNA, the CDR3 is TGTGCCAGCAGCCCCGGTAGGACTCGAGCCTACGAGCAGTACTTC. Residues: CASSPGRTRAYEQYF.

This clone was recorded once. V gene TRBV9 combines with J gene TRBJ2-2; D is undetermined. This CDR3 contains 13 residues. The ends were cut back, 3 bases at V and 3 bases at J, with 6 bases in the middle. Germline loops: CDR1 SGDLS, CDR2 YYNGEE. CDR3 amino acids: CASSAYYTGELFF. The CDR3 bases are TGTGCCAGCAGCGCTTATTACACCGGGGAGCTGTTTTTT.

The genes are TRBV5-4 and TRBJ2-2; weak D call: TRBD2 (5 bases). Trimming cost V 2 bases and J 4 bases, with 9 bases left between them. Germline CDR1 reads SGHNT; CDR2 reads YYREEE (reference sequence). This CDR3 contains 14 residues. The CDR3 bases are TGTGCCAGCAGCTTTGGAGGACCCACCGGGGAGCTGTTTTTT. Its translation is CASSFGGPTGELFF.

The chain employs TRBV10-3 and TRBJ1-3, with a weak D call TRBD1 (5 bases). CDR1 ENHRY and CDR2 SYGVKD come from the germline V gene. The germline V and J ends were trimmed by 10 bases and 2 bases, with 12 bases remaining between them. CDR3 length equals 13 residues. The CDR3: CATETDAGNTIYF. The CDR3 region has the DNA TGTGCCACCGAGACAGATGCTGGAAACACCATATATTTT.

With respect to this clone: The sample has other DNA sequences that encode this CDR3 too. The chain couples TRBV7-9 to TRBJ2-7; D is undetermined. V lost 5 bases to trimming and J lost 3 bases, with 5 bases between them. The CDR3 is 11 residues long. Germline loops: CDR1 SEHNR, CDR2 FQNEAQ (reference sequence). As DNA, the CDR3 is TGTGCCAGCAGCCCAGGCTACGAGCAGTACTTC. Translation: CASSPGYEQYF. The complete variable domain, with remaining parts taken from reference TRBV7-9 and TRBJ2-7, reads DTGVSQNPRHKITKRGQNVTFRCDPISEHNRLYWYRQTLGQGPEFLTYFQNEAQLEKSRLLSDRFSAERPKGSFSTLEIQRTEQGDSAMYLCASSPGYEQYFGPGTRLTVT.

The J gene is TRBJ1-6, the V gene TRBV27; D not certain. The CDR3 is made up of 14 amino acids. CDR1 and CDR2 from the germline V gene are MNHEY and SMNVEV (reference sequence). V was cut by 5 bases and J by 5 bases, with 10 bases left in between. The CDR3 nucleotides are TGTGCCAGCAGTAGAGAAATTAATAATTCACCCCTCCACTTT. Its translation is CASSREINNSPLHF.

V usage is TRBV4-1 and J usage is TRBJ2-5, with 9 positions matching TRBD2. The germline V gene encodes CDR1 MGHRA and CDR2 YSYEKL. The CDR3 covers 17 residues. Germline trimming cut 0 bases from V and 2 bases from J; bases unmatched to any gene: 7. The CDR3 region is CASSQERSGGPQETQYF. CDR3 coding DNA: TGCGCCAGCAGCCAAGAAAGAAGCGGGGGGCCGCAAGAGACCCAGTACTTC.

This clone was detected only once. The genes are TRBV5-5 and TRBJ1-1, with a tentative D call TRBD1 (5 bases). CDR3 length: 15 residues. Germline V gene data show CDR1 as SGHKS and CDR2 as YYEKEE (reference sequence). The ends were cut back, 0 bases at V and 3 bases at J, with 12 bases in the middle. In nucleotides, the CDR3 is TGTGCCAGCAGCTTGGTGGCAGGGACGTACACTGAAGCTTTCTTT. Amino acid sequence: CASSLVAGTYTEAFF.

The CDR3 reads CASSPTGGSPTDTQYF. The CDR3 DNA reads as TGTGCCAGTAGTCCCACCGGAGGCAGTCCGACAGATACGCAGTATTTT. V gene TRBV19 combines with J gene TRBJ2-3; the D gene is possibly TRBD2 (5 bases). This CDR3 region has 16 residues. The germline V gene has CDR1 LNHDA and CDR2 SQIVND (reference sequence). V was cut by 5 bases and J by 3 bases, with 18 bases left in between.

This chain connects TRBV28 to TRBJ2-7; D remains unclear. V lost 10 bases and J lost 2, with 12 bases in between. Germline V gene lookup returns CDR1 MDHEN and CDR2 SYDVKM. There are 12 residues in the CDR3. The DNA of the CDR3 is TGTGCCATTGTGGGCAGCACCTACGAGCAGTACTTC. It is translated as CAIVGSTYEQYF.

This clone was seen once. The junction departs from the called germline gene at one end, perhaps through a read error. V gene TRBV2 combines with J gene TRBJ2-7; 9 positions agree with TRBD1. CDR1 is SNHLY, CDR2 FYNNEI, per germline. The CDR3 loop spans 15 amino acids. This CDR3 reads CASSEGGTGFLEQYF. The CDR3 nucleotides are TGTGCCAGCAGCGAAGGGGGGACAGGGTTTCTCGAGCAGTACTTC.

The DNA of the CDR3 is TGTGCCAGCAGCCTCCTCGAGTGGAGGAGGGCTTCTGATATGGCTAACACCTTC. It encodes CASSLLEWRRASDMANTF. The chain joins TRBV5-5 to TRBJ1-2; D remains ambiguous. The length of the CDR3 is 18 residues. V was trimmed by 4 bases and J by 12 bases, leaving 34 bases between them. CDR1 and CDR2 from the germline V gene are SGHKS and YYEKEE (reference sequence).

J is TRBJ2-7 and V is TRBV5-1; no reliable D call. The CDR3 consists of 15 residues. The germline V gene encodes CDR1 SGHRS and CDR2 YFSETQ. Trimming removed 5 bases from V and 0 bases from J, with 15 bases in between. CDR3: CASRKYKESSYEQYF. The CDR3 DNA sequence: TGCGCCAGCAGAAAATACAAGGAGAGCTCCTACGAGCAGTACTTC. Drawing the rest from reference TRBV5-1 and TRBJ2-7, the complete variable domain is KAGVTQTPRYLIKTRGQQVTLSCSPISGHRSVSWYQQTPGQGLQFLFEYFSETQRNKGNFPGRFSGRQFSNSRSEMNVSTLELGDSALYLCASRKYKESSYEQYFGPGTRLTVT.

The chain uses TRBV5-1 and TRBJ2-7; 8 bases are a match to TRBD1. The CDR3 totals 14 residues. Germline-derived CDR1 and CDR2 are SGHRS and YFSETQ. V was pared by 1 base and J by 5 bases, with 5 bases of the junction left unmatched. CDR3 sequence: CASSLSRGLNEQYF. The CDR3 DNA follows: TGCGCCAGCAGCTTGTCCAGGGGGCTCAACGAGCAGTACTTC.

The rearrangement uses TRBV19 and TRBJ2-5; 8 nucleotides agree with TRBD1. J was trimmed by 5 bases and V by 9 bases; bases with no gene match: 14. In germline, CDR1 is LNHDA, CDR2 SQIVND (reference sequence). The CDR3 has 15 amino acids. The CDR3 is CASQKQTGDGETQYF. In DNA form, the CDR3 reads TGTGCCAGCCAGAAACAGACAGGGGACGGGGAGACCCAGTACTTC.

Worth noting for this clone: Other nucleotide sequences from this sample produce the same CDR3. The chain has TRBV9 and TRBJ2-1, with 9 positions matching TRBD2. Per germline, CDR1 SGDLS and CDR2 YYNGEE. J was trimmed by 4 bases and V by 2 bases; bases with no gene match: 4. This CDR3 spans 15 amino acids. The CDR3 DNA follows: TGTGCCAGCAGCGTTGCCACTAGCGGGTACAATGAGCAGTTCTTC. This translates into CASSVATSGYNEQFF.

This clone was recorded once. The rearrangement links TRBV18 to TRBJ2-7, with TRBD1 identical over 11 bases. The germline CDR1 and CDR2 sequences are KGHSH and LQKENI. V was pared by 2 bases and J by 5 bases, with 8 bases of the junction left unmatched. This CDR3 contains 16 residues. The CDR3 protein is CASSPFEGQGAHEQYF. As DNA, the CDR3 is TGTGCCAGCTCACCATTCGAAGGACAGGGGGCCCACGAGCAGTACTTC.

The chain couples TRBV21-1 to TRBJ2-1; TRBD2 reflects the table's D call only, with no check against the DNA. TRBV21-1 is flagged as a pseudogene. The CDR3 length is 13 residues. CDR3 DNA sequence: TGTGCCAGCAGTCCCGAGTACCCCAATGAGCAGTTCTTC. This codes for CASSPEYPNEQFF.

This clone was seen only once. V usage is TRBV7-6 and J usage is TRBJ2-5, with D unclear. CDR1 and CDR2 (germline): SGHVS, FNYEAQ. CDR3 length: 14 amino acids. V was pared by 1 base and J by 2 bases, with 8 bases between. DNA for the CDR3: TGTGCCAGCAGCTTAGGTGCGGTTCAAGAGACCCAGTACTTC. Translation: CASSLGAVQETQYF.

The chain has TRBV18 and TRBJ1-1, with 7 nucleotides matching TRBD1. The CDR3 is made up of 16 amino acids. The V segment lost 1 base and the J segment 1 base; nucleotides outside the gene matches: 6. Looked up from germline, CDR1 is KGHSH and CDR2 is LQKENI. CDR3 DNA: TGTGCCAGCTCACCACTTCTGAAGGGGGCGAACACTGAAGCTTTCTTT. Translation: CASSPLLKGANTEAFF.

This clone was found once. The chain combines TRBV5-4 with TRBJ1-5; 12 bases match TRBD1. Germline trimming cut 2 bases from V and 6 bases from J; bases unmatched to any gene: 9. CDR1 and CDR2 from the germline V gene are SGHNT and YYREEE (reference sequence). The CDR3 totals 17 residues. The CDR3 protein is CASSLFSGTGGTQPQHF. The CDR3 nucleotides are TGTGCCAGCAGCTTATTTTCCGGGACAGGGGGCACTCAGCCCCAGCATTTT. Full variable domain (rest looked up from reference TRBV5-4 and TRBJ1-5): ETGVTQSPTHLIKTRGQQVTLRCSSQSGHNTVSWYQQALGQGPQFIFQYYREEENGRGNFPPRFSGLQFPNYSSELNVNALELDDSALYLCASSLFSGTGGTQPQHFGDGTRLSIL.

The rearrangement links TRBV30 to TRBJ2-7, with a possible D match to TRBD1 (5 bases). Trimming stripped 0 bases from V and 5 bases from J, with 11 bases between. Germline V gene sequence: CDR1 GTSNPN, CDR2 SVGIG (reference sequence). The CDR3 has 13 amino acids. The CDR3 DNA reads TGTGCCTGGAGTGTACCCAGGGTGGACGAGCAGTACTTC. This translates into CAWSVPRVDEQYF.

The chain recombines TRBV4-2 with TRBJ1-4; a weak D match, TRBD1 (5 bases). The CDR3 sequence is 20 residues long. Per the germline V gene, CDR1 is LGHNA and CDR2 is YNFKEQ. The V gene lost 0 bases and the J gene lost 6 bases, with 26 bases spanning the gap. CDR3 nucleotide sequence: TGTGCCAGCAGCCAAGATACGGCCTGGGGTCGGGGGGGAGAGGATGAAAAACTGTTTTTT. It codes for CASSQDTAWGRGGEDEKLFF.